A selection of T cell receptor beta chains follows, all from one sample in a study of cytomegalovirus exposure and HLA in healthy donors. The data were produced by immunoSEQ multiplex PCR, yet TCRdb's version contains in-frame clones alone and is incomplete. The data contain 85,000 to 100,000 clones, around 59% of them singletons. Sequencing used PBMCs. The receptor set was obtained from a human donor in good health. Both conserved end residues are part of each CDR3. Fields, in order: D gene, V gene, clone size, J gene, CDR3 DNA, CDR3 protein. A D gene is named only where the DNA matches it firmly. The size field is filled for only some rows; it gives once, few, many or a size class.

TRBD1	TRBV7-2	NA	TRBJ1-2	TGTGCCAGCACCACCGGGACAGCCTCCTATGGCTACACCTTC	CASTTGTASYGYTF
NA	TRBV6-1	NA	TRBJ2-1	TGTGCCAGCAGTGAAGCGGGAGGGGGCAATGAGCAGTTCTTC	CASSEAGGGNEQFF
NA	TRBV2	NA	TRBJ2-7	TGTGCCAGCAGTGAAGATGCGGGGACGGTCTCCTACGAGCAGTACTTC	CASSEDAGTVSYEQYF
NA	TRBV7-9	once	TRBJ2-3	TGTGCCAGCAGTTTAACATATAGCACAGATACGCAGTATTTT	CASSLTYSTDTQYF
NA	TRBV28	NA	TRBJ1-5	TGTGCCAGCAGTGTCGGCAATCAGCCCCAGCATTTT	CASSVGNQPQHF
NA	TRBV6-5	NA	TRBJ1-4	TGTGCCTCAGCGGGGATCAGGGATGAAAAACTGTTTTTT	CASAGIRDEKLFF
NA	TRBV6-1	NA	TRBJ1-1	TGTGCCAGCAGGTACAACAGGGTCCCTGAAGCTTTCTTT	CASRYNRVPEAFF
TRBD2	TRBV5-5	few	TRBJ2-2	TGTGCCAGCAGCTCACCAGCGTGGGCTAGCGGGAACACCGGGGAGCTGTTTTTT	CASSSPAWASGNTGELFF
NA	TRBV7-2	NA	TRBJ2-7	TGTGCCAGCAGGGATCTGACGGGGGTGGCCTACGAGCAGTACTTC	CASRDLTGVAYEQYF
TRBD1	TRBV5-6	NA	TRBJ1-3	TGTGCCAGCAGCTTGGAGGGTCGCTCGGACAGGGTCAACACCATATATTTT	CASSLEGRSDRVNTIYF
NA	TRBV11-2	NA	TRBJ2-7	TGTGCCAGCAGCTTAGATGGTAGGCAGGAGTACTTC	CASSLDGRQEYF
TRBD1	TRBV4-3	NA	TRBJ1-1	TGCGCCAGCAGCCTAGGACAGGGGTCTCAATTTGACACTGAAGCTTTCTTT	CASSLGQGSQFDTEAFF
NA	TRBV19	NA	TRBJ1-4	TGTGCCAGTAGTATACGAGGGATACAGCCTGAAAAACTGTTTTTT	CASSIRGIQPEKLFF
NA	TRBV7-2	NA	TRBJ2-1	TGTGCCAGCAGCTTAGTAGGTGGCCTAGCAGTTTTTAATGAGCAGTTCTTC	CASSLVGGLAVFNEQFF
TRBD1	TRBV5-1	NA	TRBJ2-2	TGCGCCAGCAGTCGAGGACAGGGGGCATCCGGGGAGCTGTTTTTT	CASSRGQGASGELFF
NA	TRBV4-1	NA	TRBJ1-1	TGCGCCAGCCCTCCTCTTCGTTCGTACACTGAAGCTTTCTTT	CASPPLRSYTEAFF
TRBD1	TRBV27	NA	TRBJ2-7	TGTGCCAGCAGCAACCCTCGGGACAGCCATGCCTACGAGCAGTACTTC	CASSNPRDSHAYEQYF
NA	TRBV30	NA	TRBJ2-2	TGTGCCTGGAGTGTAGGAGACACCGGGGAGCTGTTTTTT	CAWSVGDTGELFF
NA	TRBV19	NA	TRBJ2-5	TGTGCCAGTAGTATTGGGTGGCTACAAGCGGCCCAGTACTTC	CASSIGWLQAAQYF
TRBD1	TRBV29-1	NA	TRBJ1-2	TGCAGCGTAACGAGACAGGGGGCGGGTGGCTACACCTTC	CSVTRQGAGGYTF
TRBD1	TRBV11-3	NA	TRBJ2-2	TGTGCCAGCACCCTCCCGGGACAGGGGGCCCCCGGGGAGCTGTTTTTT	CASTLPGQGAPGELFF
NA	TRBV7-6	few	TRBJ1-1	TGTGCCAGCAGCCCCACTATCCAGAACACTGAAGCTTTCTTT	CASSPTIQNTEAFF
NA	TRBV30	NA	TRBJ2-2	TGTGCCGGCAATTGGAGGGGAAGGGTCACCGGGGAGCTGTTTTTT	CAGNWRGRVTGELFF
TRBD1	TRBV5-4	NA	TRBJ2-7	TGTGCCAGCAGCCCTGACAGGGGGCATGGGTACGAGCAGTACTTC	CASSPDRGHGYEQYF
NA	TRBV10-3	NA	TRBJ1-1	TGTGCCCCGAGGCAAATACGGAACACTGAAGCTTTCTTT	CAPRQIRNTEAFF
NA	TRBV6-1	NA	TRBJ2-7	TGTGCCAGCAGTGAAATCCAGGACTACGAGCAGTACTTC	CASSEIQDYEQYF
TRBD2	TRBV5-4	NA	TRBJ2-2	TGTGCCAGCAGCTTCAAGGCGGGGGGCCGCGGCGGGGAGCTGTTTTTT	CASSFKAGGRGGELFF
NA	TRBV19	NA	TRBJ2-7	TGTGCCAGTAGGGACACCTCCGAGCAGTACTTC	CASRDTSEQYF
NA	TRBV7-3	few	TRBJ2-1	TGTGCCAGCAGCTTCGGACAGAGCTCCTACAATGAGCAGTTCTTC	CASSFGQSSYNEQFF
NA	TRBV11-3	NA	TRBJ2-7	TGTGCCAGCAGCTTAGAAGGATTGGGGCCCTACGAGCAGTACTTC	CASSLEGLGPYEQYF
TRBD2	TRBV29-1	NA	TRBJ2-1	TGCAGTACCCCGGGACTAGCCGGAGTTTGGCAGTTCTTC	CSTPGLAGVWQFF